The 2 T cell receptor beta chains reported below all come from one sample, sequenced in a study of blood T cells in healthy people across ages. Through a sample-barcoded 5' primer and a J-beta primer mix, a second PCR was run for roughly 6 to 12 cycles. TCRdb re-derived calls from the 5' RACE reads in MiXCR, one entry per CDR3 protein. Altogether hundreds of thousands of distinct CDR3 sequences are present, around 43% being singletons, with the ten largest covering around 21%. The source material was blood. The receptors derive from a man in his sixties in good health.

The chain combines TRBV5-1 with TRBJ1-2; D possibly corresponds to TRBD1 (6 bases). CDR1 SGHRS and CDR2 YFSETQ come from the germline V gene. Trimming took off 0 bases at V and 2 bases at J, with 11 bases between the two ends. The CDR3 sequence is 15 residues long. CDR3: CASSLGQVINYGYTF. CDR3 DNA sequence: TGCGCCAGCAGCTTGGGACAGGTGATCAACTATGGCTACACCTTC.

This clonotype was seen a handful of times. The chain has TRBV5-4 and TRBJ2-7, with TRBD1 matching over 7 bases. V lost 3 bases to trimming and J lost 2 bases; unmatched junction nucleotides: 14. Per germline, CDR1 SGHNT and CDR2 YYREEE (reference sequence). This CDR3 has 17 amino acids. The CDR3 protein is CASSSLEGGLIAYEQYF. The CDR3 DNA reads TGTGCCAGCAGCTCCCTTGAAGGGGGCCTTATCGCCTACGAGCAGTACTTC.